Listed below are T cell receptor beta chains from one sample, sequenced in a study of blood T cell repertoires in COVID-19. Method: immunoSEQ multiplex PCR; TCRdb's copy keeps in-frame clones and lacks some. The sample has approximately 210,000 clones, approximately 80% seen once. Sequencing input: PBMCs or T cells enriched from blood (not recorded which). Receptor source: a man aged 30 to 45 with acute COVID-19. Each CDR3 is given with its conserved first and last residue. A D gene is named only where the DNA matches it firmly. Clone size appears in some rows only: once, few, many, or a class for an expanded clone.

-,TRBJ1-6,many,15,TRBV14,TGTGCCAGCAGCCAAGGTCCAGGGTCAGGTTCACCCCTCCACTTT,CASSQGPGSGSPLHF
TRBD2,TRBJ2-2,-,18,TRBV27,TGTGCCAGCAGTCCCGGACTAGCGGGGGGGCGGGGCACCGGGGAGCTGTTTTTT,CASSPGLAGGRGTGELFF
-,TRBJ1-4,-,14,TRBV7-9,TGTGCCAGCAGCTTTTCCCCTTATAATGAAAAACTGTTTTTT,CASSFSPYNEKLFF
-,TRBJ1-2,-,11,TRBV19,TGTGCCAGCGAAAAGAGGGATGGCTACACCTTC,CASEKRDGYTF
-,TRBJ2-1,-,15,TRBV28,TGTGCCAGCAGTGAGACCGGGACACTTTACAATGAGCAGTTCTTC,CASSETGTLYNEQFF
-,TRBJ2-7,-,13,TRBV5-6,TGTGCCAGCAGCTTGGCACCGAGCTACGAGCAGTACTTC,CASSLAPSYEQYF
-,TRBJ2-7,few,16,TRBV9,TGTGCCAGCAGCGTAGAATCATCGCACCAGTTTTACGAGCAGTACTTC,CASSVESSHQFYEQYF
TRBD1,TRBJ1-2,few,16,TRBV4-2,TGTGCCAGCAGCCAAGATATGGGGACAGGGGTTGGGGGCTACACCTTC,CASSQDMGTGVGGYTF
TRBD2,TRBJ2-3,few,17,TRBV4-1,TGCGCCAGCAGCCAAGTAGCAGCGGGGGGGCAGCCAGATACGCAGTATTTT,CASSQVAAGGQPDTQYF
TRBD2,TRBJ2-3,-,14,TRBV7-2,TGTGCCAGCAGGCGGGGGGGCCCCACAGATACGCAGTATTTT,CASRRGGPTDTQYF
TRBD2,TRBJ2-2,-,17,TRBV3-1/TRBV3-2,TGTGCCAGCAGCCCTTTCGGACTAGCGGGGGATACCGGGGAGCTGTTTTTT,CASSPFGLAGDTGELFF
-,TRBJ1-2,many,12,TRBV29-1,TGCAGCGTTGGAACAGGGCTGTATGGCTACACCTTC,CSVGTGLYGYTF
TRBD2,TRBJ2-1,-,14,TRBV9,TGTGCCAGCAGCGTGAGCGGGGGGGCCCTTGAGCAGTTCTTC,CASSVSGGALEQFF
TRBD1,TRBJ1-5,-,14,TRBV28,TGTGCCAGCAGTCCAGGGGGCGCAGGACAGCCCCAGCATTTT,CASSPGGAGQPQHF
-,TRBJ1-4,once,16,TRBV24-1,TGTGCCACCAGTGACCCGACTTGGCGAGGCGGGGAAAAACTGTTTTTT,CATSDPTWRGGEKLFF
-,TRBJ1-2,few,12,TRBV5-1,TGCGCCAGCAGCTTGGAGCGGGGAAGCTACACCTTC,CASSLERGSYTF
-,TRBJ2-7,-,11,TRBV19,TGTGCCAGTACCACAGGCTACGAGCAGTACTTC,CASTTGYEQYF
-,TRBJ1-5,-,15,TRBV3-1/TRBV3-2,TGTGCCAGCAGCCAGGACAGTACTAGCAATCAGCCCCAGCATTTT,CASSQDSTSNQPQHF
-,TRBJ1-5,-,15,TRBV28,TGTGCCAGCGGACAGACCATCGGGGGCAATCAGCCCCAGCATTTT,CASGQTIGGNQPQHF
TRBD1,TRBJ1-5,-,17,TRBV7-9,TGTGCCAGCCCTGGGACAGGGGGATCTGATGGCAATCAGCCCCAGCATTTT,CASPGTGGSDGNQPQHF
-,TRBJ2-5,-,13,TRBV2,TGTGCCAGCAATCGGAGACAGACAAATGGGGAATACTTC,CASNRRQTNGEYF
TRBD1,TRBJ1-1,-,15,TRBV24-1,TGTGCCACCAGTGATGGGACAGGGGGCCGGGCTGAAGCTTTCTTT,CATSDGTGGRAEAFF
-,TRBJ1-2,-,13,TRBV29-1,TGCAGCGCCGACCCCACAGGAACCTATGGCTACACCTTC,CSADPTGTYGYTF
TRBD1,TRBJ1-2,-,14,TRBV11-2,TGTGCCAGCAGCCCGACAGGGTTGAGCTATGGCTACACCTTC,CASSPTGLSYGYTF
-,TRBJ1-5,-,14,TRBV24-1,TGTGCCACCAGTGCCGACAATAGCAATCAGCCCCAGCATTTT,CATSADNSNQPQHF
TRBD1,TRBJ1-5,-,16,TRBV19,TGTGCCAGTATCCCCCCGGGACAGGGGATGAATCAGCCCCAGCATTTT,CASIPPGQGMNQPQHF
TRBD1,TRBJ1-2,many,15,TRBV5-1,TGCGCCAGCAGTCGGGACAGGGGGACTAACTATGGCTACACCTTC,CASSRDRGTNYGYTF
-,TRBJ1-2,-,16,TRBV5-6,TGTGCCAGCAGCTTGGTAGTGACAGGCGCTAACTATGGCTACACCTTC,CASSLVVTGANYGYTF
-,TRBJ2-1,few,15,TRBV7-6,TGTGCCAGCAGCTCGACTAGTAGCTCCTACAATGAGCAGTTCTTC,CASSSTSSSYNEQFF
-,TRBJ1-5,-,12,TRBV3-1/TRBV3-2,TGTGCCAGCAGCCAAGGAACACAGCCCCAGCATTTT,CASSQGTQPQHF
-,TRBJ1-2,-,15,TRBV6-1,TGTGCCAGCAGTGAAGAGGGGCACCCTAACTATGGCTACACCTTC,CASSEEGHPNYGYTF
TRBD1,TRBJ1-5,-,16,TRBV27,TGTGCCAGCAGTTCCCTTTACAGGGGATCCAATCAGCCCCAGCATTTT,CASSSLYRGSNQPQHF
-,TRBJ1-2,once,15,TRBV5-1,TGCGCCAGCAGCCCAGGGACTCTGCCAAACTATGGCTACACCTTC,CASSPGTLPNYGYTF
TRBD1,TRBJ2-6,-,13,TRBV30,TGTGCCTGTACAGGGGCTGGGGCCAACGTCCTGACTTTC,CACTGAGANVLTF
-,TRBJ1-2,-,14,TRBV10-2,TGCGCCAGCAGTGAGACGCATGAGGTTTGGGGCTACACCTTC,CASSETHEVWGYTF
TRBD2,TRBJ2-2,-,17,TRBV19,TGTGCCAGTAGTCTCCTGACTAGCGGGAGCTACACCGGGGAGCTGTTTTTT,CASSLLTSGSYTGELFF
-,TRBJ1-2,-,13,TRBV5-1,TGCGCCAGCAGCTTGGAGCTGAGCTATGGCTACACCTTC,CASSLELSYGYTF
-,TRBJ2-5,-,13,TRBV5-1,TGCGCCAGCAGCGTGGACTTTAAAGAGACCCAGTACTTC,CASSVDFKETQYF
-,TRBJ2-1,-,14,TRBV27,TGTGCCAGCAGTAAGTCGCTCCTAAACAATGAGCAGTTCTTC,CASSKSLLNNEQFF
TRBD1,TRBJ1-5,-,13,TRBV28,TGTGCCAGCACGCGACAGGGCAGTCAGCCCCAGCATTTT,CASTRQGSQPQHF
-,TRBJ2-6,-,14,TRBV30,TGTGCCTGGACTGACACTTCTGGGGCCAACGTCCTGACTTTC,CAWTDTSGANVLTF
TRBD1,TRBJ2-2,-,12,TRBV7-9,TGTGCCAGCAGCCCAGGGGGCGGGGAGCTGTTTTTT,CASSPGGGELFF
TRBD2,TRBJ2-3,-,11,TRBV10-3,TGTGCCATCAGTGATTTGCGGGGGGGCTATTTT,CAISDLRGGYF
TRBD1,TRBJ1-4,-,15,TRBV19,TGTGCCAGTAGTACCGGGACAGCAACTAATGAAAAACTGTTTTTT,CASSTGTATNEKLFF
-,TRBJ2-1,-,14,TRBV3-1/TRBV3-2,TGTGCCAGCGGACGGCGGGGTCAGCGAAATGAGCAGTTCTTC,CASGRRGQRNEQFF